This TCR beta chain was sequenced in a study of vaccination effects on CD4 cells after COVID-19. As for this clone: Its specificity is unknown.

Sequencing was performed with immunoSEQ multiplex PCR; in TCRdb, only in-frame clones are kept and a portion is missing. The repertoire holds around 69,000 clones, with roughly 81% as singletons. Under the ViraFEST assay, PBMC were stimulated with viral peptide pools so that antigen-specific CD4+ T cells expanded. Sequencing was performed afterwards. Cultured cells yielded isolated CD4+ T cells after 10 days. BNT162b2 vaccine or mRNA-1273 vaccine was given to participants in two doses. Approximately 2 million PBMC per well received about 10 IU/ml IL-2 and roughly 9.2 ug/ml peptides in culture. This clonotype originated in a human donor who received a COVID-19 vaccine. The input for sequencing was CD4+ T cells from PBMCs cultured with HCoV-229E spike peptides, taken after COVID-19 vaccination.

The CDR3 sequence is CASSNGGAQETQYF. The CDR3 DNA reads TGCGCCAGCAGCAATGGGGGGGCCCAAGAGACCCAGTACTTC. This sequence joins TRBV5-1 and TRBJ2-5, with D maybe TRBD2 (7 bases). This CDR3 comprises 14 residues. Looked up from germline, CDR1 is SGHRS and CDR2 is YFSETQ. V was pared by 4 bases and J by 1 base, with 11 bases between.